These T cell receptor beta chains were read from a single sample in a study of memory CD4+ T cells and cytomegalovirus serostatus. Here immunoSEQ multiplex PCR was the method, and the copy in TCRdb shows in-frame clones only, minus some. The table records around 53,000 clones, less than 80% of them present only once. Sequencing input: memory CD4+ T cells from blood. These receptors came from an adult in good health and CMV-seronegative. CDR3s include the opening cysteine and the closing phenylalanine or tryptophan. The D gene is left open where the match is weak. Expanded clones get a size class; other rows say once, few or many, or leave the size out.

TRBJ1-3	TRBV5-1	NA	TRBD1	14	CASSPTGNGNTIYF	TGCGCCAGCAGCCCGACAGGGAATGGGAACACCATATATTTT
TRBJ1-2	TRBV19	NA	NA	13	CASSMGRNYGYTF	TGTGCCAGTAGTATGGGCAGGAACTATGGCTACACCTTC
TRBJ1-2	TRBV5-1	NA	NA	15	CASSLEAGTFYGYTF	TGCGCCAGCAGCTTGGAGGCGGGGACCTTCTATGGCTACACCTTC
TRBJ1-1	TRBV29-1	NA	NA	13	CSVVRQLNTEAFF	TGCAGCGTTGTGCGGCAGTTGAACACTGAAGCTTTCTTT
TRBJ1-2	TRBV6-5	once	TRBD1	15	CASSYSPQGDDGYTF	TGTGCCAGCAGTTACTCTCCCCAGGGGGATGATGGCTACACCTTC
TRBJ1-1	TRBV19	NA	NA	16	CASTKSMSGRHTEAFF	TGTGCCAGTACCAAGAGCATGTCAGGGCGGCACACTGAAGCTTTCTTT
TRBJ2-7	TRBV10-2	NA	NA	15	CASITGPGEPYEQYF	TGCGCCAGCATTACAGGTCCGGGAGAACCTTACGAGCAGTACTTC
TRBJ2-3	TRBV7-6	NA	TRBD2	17	CASSLVRAGVKADTQYF	TGTGCCAGCAGCTTAGTTAGGGCGGGAGTTAAGGCAGATACGCAGTATTTT
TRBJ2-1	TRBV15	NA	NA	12	CATSRVENEQFF	TGTGCCACCAGCAGAGTCGAGAACGAGCAGTTCTTC
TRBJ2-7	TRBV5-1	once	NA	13	CASSLYPAYEQYF	TGCGCCAGCAGCTTGTACCCAGCCTACGAGCAGTACTTC
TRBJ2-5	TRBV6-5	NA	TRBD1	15	CASSYISTGSETQYF	TGTGCCAGCAGTTACATATCGACAGGGTCAGAGACCCAGTACTTC
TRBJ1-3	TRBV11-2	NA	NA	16	CASSFLRGLGGNTIYF	TGTGCCAGCAGCTTCCTTAGGGGACTGGGTGGAAACACCATATATTTT
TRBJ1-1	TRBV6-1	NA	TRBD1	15	CASRPPTGNMAEAFF	TGTGCCAGCAGGCCCCCGACAGGGAACATGGCTGAAGCTTTCTTT
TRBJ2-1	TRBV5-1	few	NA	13	CASSPQRGGEQFF	TGCGCCAGCAGCCCACAGCGAGGGGGTGAGCAGTTCTTC
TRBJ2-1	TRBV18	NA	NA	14	CASLGRSSYNEQFF	TGTGCCAGCTTGGGGAGGAGCTCCTACAATGAGCAGTTCTTC
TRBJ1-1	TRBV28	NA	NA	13	CASSLPARTEAFF	TGTGCCAGCAGTTTACCCGCGCGGACTGAAGCTTTCTTT
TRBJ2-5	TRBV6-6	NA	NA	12	CASSYPGGTQYF	TGTGCCAGCAGTTACCCCGGTGGGACCCAGTACTTC
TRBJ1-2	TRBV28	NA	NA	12	CASTDDSWGYTF	TGTGCCAGCACCGACGACAGTTGGGGCTACACCTTC
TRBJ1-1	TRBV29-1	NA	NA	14	CSVLPAQGGTEAFF	TGCAGCGTCCTTCCCGCACAGGGAGGGACTGAAGCTTTCTTT
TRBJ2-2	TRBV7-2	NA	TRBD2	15	CASSNLAGITGELFF	TGTGCCAGCAGCAATCTAGCGGGGATCACCGGGGAGCTGTTTTTT
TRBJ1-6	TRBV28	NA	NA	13	CATSQRAYSPLHF	TGTGCCACCTCTCAGAGGGCCTATTCACCCCTCCACTTT
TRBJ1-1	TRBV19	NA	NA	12	CASAAGPDEAFF	TGTGCCAGTGCCGCCGGACCCGATGAAGCTTTCTTT
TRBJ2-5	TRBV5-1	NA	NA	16	CASIPGSLAGGETQYF	TGCGCCAGCATCCCGGGCTCATTGGCCGGGGGAGAGACCCAGTACTTC
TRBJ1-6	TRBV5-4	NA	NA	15	CASSLGLGTSSPLHF	TGTGCCAGCAGCTTGGGTCTAGGTACTTCATCACCCCTCCACTTT
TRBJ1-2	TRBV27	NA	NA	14	CASSRDSANYGYTF	TGTGCCAGCAGTAGAGACAGCGCTAACTATGGCTACACCTTC
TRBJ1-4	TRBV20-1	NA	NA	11	CSPKPNEKLFF	TGCAGTCCTAAACCTAATGAAAAACTGTTTTTT
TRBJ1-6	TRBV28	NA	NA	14	CASLPGQTNSPLHF	TGTGCCAGCCTTCCGGGACAAACGAATTCACCCCTCCACTTT
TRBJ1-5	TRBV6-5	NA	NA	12	CASSRSGQPQHF	TGTGCCAGCAGTCGGTCGGGGCAGCCCCAGCATTTT
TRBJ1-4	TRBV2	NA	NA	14	CASSETGYYEKLFF	TGTGCCAGCAGTGAGACAGGTTATTATGAAAAACTGTTTTTT
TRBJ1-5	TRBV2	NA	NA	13	CASSGHQNQPQHF	TGTGCCAGCAGTGGGCACCAGAATCAGCCCCAGCATTTT
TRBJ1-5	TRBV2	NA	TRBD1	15	CASSGDRAGYQPQHF	TGTGCCAGCAGTGGGGACAGGGCCGGTTATCAGCCCCAGCATTTT
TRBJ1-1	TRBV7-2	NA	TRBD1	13	CASSRQGGTEAFF	TGTGCCAGCAGCCGACAGGGGGGCACTGAAGCTTTCTTT
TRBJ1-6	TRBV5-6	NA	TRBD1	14	CASSVDRGRSPLHF	TGTGCCAGCAGCGTCGACAGGGGGCGATCACCCCTCCACTTT
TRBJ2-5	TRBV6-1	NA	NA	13	CASAGFFWETQYF	TGTGCCAGTGCGGGGTTTTTTTGGGAGACCCAGTACTTC
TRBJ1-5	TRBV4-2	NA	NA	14	CASSQGDTGQPQHF	TGTGCCAGCAGCCAAGGGGACACCGGACAGCCCCAGCATTTT
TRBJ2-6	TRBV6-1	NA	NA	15	CASSFDGSGANVLTF	TGTGCCAGCAGTTTCGACGGGTCTGGGGCCAACGTCCTGACTTTC
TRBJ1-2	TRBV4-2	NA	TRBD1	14	CASSQLDRADGYTF	TGTGCCAGCAGCCAATTGGACAGGGCGGATGGCTACACCTTC
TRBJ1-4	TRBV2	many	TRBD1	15	CASTPDQGGYEKLFF	TGTGCCAGCACCCCGGACCAGGGGGGGTATGAAAAACTGTTTTTT
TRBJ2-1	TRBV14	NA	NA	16	CASSQLGAGLVVEQFF	TGTGCCAGCAGCCAACTGGGGGCCGGGCTCGTAGTGGAGCAGTTCTTC
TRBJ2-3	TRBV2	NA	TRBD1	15	CASRSQGVGTDTQYF	TGTGCCAGCAGATCACAGGGGGTTGGGACAGATACGCAGTATTTT
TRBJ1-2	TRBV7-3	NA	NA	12	CASSAEGQPYTF	TGTGCCAGCAGCGCGGAAGGGCAGCCCTACACCTTC
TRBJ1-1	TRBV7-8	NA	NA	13	CASSVRLGGEAFF	TGTGCCAGCAGCGTTAGGCTAGGAGGGGAGGCTTTCTTT
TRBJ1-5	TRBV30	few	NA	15	CAWSPPGGINQPQHF	TGTGCCTGGAGTCCCCCGGGGGGAATCAATCAGCCCCAGCATTTT
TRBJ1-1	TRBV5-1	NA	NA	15	CASSLGGRTNTEAFF	TGCGCCAGCAGCTTGGGGGGACGGACGAACACTGAAGCTTTCTTT
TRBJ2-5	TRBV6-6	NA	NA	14	CASSYRGNQETQYF	TGTGCCAGCAGTTACCGGGGCAACCAAGAGACCCAGTACTTC
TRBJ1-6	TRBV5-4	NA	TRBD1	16	CASSYPGQGSGSPLHF	TGTGCCAGCAGCTATCCTGGACAGGGGTCCGGTTCACCCCTCCACTTT
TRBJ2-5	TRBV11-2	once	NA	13	CASSLGLKETQYF	TGTGCCAGCAGCTTAGGTCTAAAAGAGACCCAGTACTTC
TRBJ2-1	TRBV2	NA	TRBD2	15	CASSLSGTSYNEQFF	TGTGCCAGCAGCCTTAGCGGGACCTCCTACAATGAGCAGTTCTTC
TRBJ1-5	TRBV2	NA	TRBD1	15	CASRYGTVSNQPQHF	TGTGCCAGCAGATACGGGACAGTTAGCAATCAGCCCCAGCATTTT
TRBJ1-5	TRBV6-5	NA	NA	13	CATRAFSNQPQHF	TGTGCCACCAGGGCCTTTAGCAATCAGCCCCAGCATTTT
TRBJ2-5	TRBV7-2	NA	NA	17	CASSPPRGQREQETQYF	TGTGCCAGCAGCCCTCCCCGTGGACAGCGAGAGCAAGAGACCCAGTACTTC
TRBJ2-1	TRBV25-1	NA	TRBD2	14	CASSTSTSGRNLFF	TGTGCCAGCAGTACCTCGACTAGCGGGAGAAATCTGTTCTTC
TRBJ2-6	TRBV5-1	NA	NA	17	CASTSGSTGSGANVLTF	TGCGCCAGCACCTCGGGAAGTACGGGATCTGGGGCCAACGTCCTGACTTTC
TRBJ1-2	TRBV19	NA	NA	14	CASTESNLYYGYTF	TGTGCCAGTACCGAGTCTAATCTTTACTATGGCTACACCTTC
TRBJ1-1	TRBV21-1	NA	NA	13	CASSKNENTEAFF	TGTGCCAGCAGCAAAAACGAGAACACTGAAGCTTTCTTT